These T cell receptor beta chains were read from a single sample in a study of Graves' ophthalmopathy and Graves' hyperthyroidism. TCRdb re-called the multiplex PCR reads with MiXCR, one entry per CDR3 protein. This table has roughly 480,000 distinct CDR3 sequences, approximately 15% appearing once. Sequenced material: blood. These receptors came from a woman under 40 with Graves' ophthalmopathy. The CDR3 runs from the conserved cysteine through the conserved F or W. The order of the fields is clone size, J gene, D gene, V gene, CDR3 DNA, CDR3 protein. The D gene is left open where the match is weak. Not all rows give a size; the values are once, few, many and, for expanded clones, a class.

clone size: many
J gene: TRBJ1-2
D gene: NA
V gene: TRBV30
CDR3 DNA: TGTGCCTGGATCGGTGAATTCCGCTACTATGGCTACACCTTC
CDR3 protein: CAWIGEFRYYGYTF

clone size: few
J gene: TRBJ2-7
D gene: NA
V gene: TRBV19
CDR3 DNA: TGTGCCAGTAGTATGACGGGAACCAGTTACGAGCAGTACTTC
CDR3 protein: CASSMTGTSYEQYF

clone size: few
J gene: TRBJ2-4
D gene: TRBD1
V gene: TRBV29-1
CDR3 DNA: TGCAGCGTTGCAGGGACAGGGGAAGGTTTAAACATTCAGTACTTC
CDR3 protein: CSVAGTGEGLNIQYF

clone size: many
J gene: TRBJ2-5
D gene: NA
V gene: TRBV27
CDR3 DNA: TGTGCCAGCAGTTCCCGGGGCATCCCGTCGCAAGAGACCCAGTACTTC
CDR3 protein: CASSSRGIPSQETQYF

clone size: few
J gene: TRBJ2-7
D gene: TRBD1
V gene: TRBV5-1
CDR3 DNA: TGCGCCAGCAGCCCTAGGACAGGAACCGTCTCCTACGAGCAGTACTTC
CDR3 protein: CASSPRTGTVSYEQYF

clone size: many
J gene: TRBJ1-2
D gene: TRBD1
V gene: TRBV6-5
CDR3 DNA: TGTGCCAGCAGTCCCAGGGGGCGCTATGGCTACACCTTC
CDR3 protein: CASSPRGRYGYTF

clone size: many
J gene: TRBJ1-1
D gene: NA
V gene: TRBV6-5
CDR3 DNA: TGTGCCAGCAGTTACAACCTGGGACTTTCTCACACTGAAGCTTTCTTT
CDR3 protein: CASSYNLGLSHTEAFF

clone size: few
J gene: TRBJ1-1
D gene: NA
V gene: TRBV18
CDR3 DNA: TGTGCCAGCTCACCAGGGGTGACGAACACTGAAGCTTTCTTT
CDR3 protein: CASSPGVTNTEAFF

clone size: many
J gene: TRBJ2-7
D gene: NA
V gene: TRBV28
CDR3 DNA: TGTGCCAGCCCCCCCCGAGGGGAAACGGGGGAGCAGTACTTC
CDR3 protein: CASPPRGETGEQYF

clone size: NA
J gene: TRBJ2-7
D gene: NA
V gene: TRBV6-5
CDR3 DNA: TGTGCCAGCAGTTACGCAAACAGGGGAGCGGGATACGAGCAGTACTTC
CDR3 protein: CASSYANRGAGYEQYF

clone size: few
J gene: TRBJ2-5
D gene: TRBD2
V gene: TRBV11-2
CDR3 DNA: TGTGCCAGCAGCGCACGACGGCGGGGGGGCTTCTCGGGGGAGACCCAGTACTTC
CDR3 protein: CASSARRRGGFSGETQYF

clone size: NA
J gene: TRBJ2-7
D gene: NA
V gene: TRBV6-1
CDR3 DNA: TGTGCCAGCAGTGGTGGCAGGGGGGAGTACGAGCAGTACTTC
CDR3 protein: CASSGGRGEYEQYF

clone size: NA
J gene: TRBJ1-6
D gene: TRBD1
V gene: TRBV30
CDR3 DNA: TGTGCCTGGAGCGATGGGACAGCAAATAATTCACCCCTCCACTTT
CDR3 protein: CAWSDGTANNSPLHF

clone size: many
J gene: TRBJ2-5
D gene: NA
V gene: TRBV12-3/TRBV12-4
CDR3 DNA: TGTGCCAGCACGGGGCTCTGGGAGACCCAGTACTTC
CDR3 protein: CASTGLWETQYF

clone size: many
J gene: TRBJ2-7
D gene: NA
V gene: TRBV20-1
CDR3 DNA: TGCAGTGCTACCGGGACGGCTAGATACGAGCAGTACTTC
CDR3 protein: CSATGTARYEQYF

clone size: NA
J gene: TRBJ2-7
D gene: NA
V gene: TRBV5-5
CDR3 DNA: TGTGCCAGCAGCCAACTACTTACTCACGAGCAGTACTTC
CDR3 protein: CASSQLLTHEQYF

clone size: many
J gene: TRBJ1-5
D gene: NA
V gene: TRBV7-9
CDR3 DNA: TGTGCCAGCAGCCTTTCGACAGGAGGAAAGGGGACCCAGCATTTT
CDR3 protein: CASSLSTGGKGTQHF

clone size: many
J gene: TRBJ1-6
D gene: TRBD1
V gene: TRBV12-3/TRBV12-4
CDR3 DNA: TGTGCCAGCAGTGCTGGGACAGCTAATTCACCCCTCCACTTT
CDR3 protein: CASSAGTANSPLHF

clone size: few
J gene: TRBJ2-5
D gene: NA
V gene: TRBV12-5
CDR3 DNA: TGTGCTAGTGGTTTGGACAGTTCAGAGACCCAGTACTTC
CDR3 protein: CASGLDSSETQYF

clone size: NA
J gene: TRBJ2-7
D gene: TRBD2
V gene: TRBV4-2
CDR3 DNA: TGTGCCAGCAGCCAAGAACGGGCGGGGGGCACCTACGAGCAGTACTTC
CDR3 protein: CASSQERAGGTYEQYF

clone size: many
J gene: TRBJ1-5
D gene: NA
V gene: TRBV2
CDR3 DNA: TGTGCCAGCAGCCGTCGGGGATGGGGCAATCAGCCCCAGCATTTT
CDR3 protein: CASSRRGWGNQPQHF

clone size: many
J gene: TRBJ2-5
D gene: TRBD2
V gene: TRBV11-2
CDR3 DNA: TGTGCCAGCAGCCCCTTCCTACGGGGGGGCCGGTGGGAGACCCAGTACTTC
CDR3 protein: CASSPFLRGGRWETQYF

clone size: many
J gene: TRBJ1-1
D gene: TRBD1
V gene: TRBV6-5
CDR3 DNA: TGTGCCAGCAGTAACAGGGGGGCGACGACTGAAGCTTTCTTT
CDR3 protein: CASSNRGATTEAFF

clone size: many
J gene: TRBJ2-7
D gene: TRBD2
V gene: TRBV15
CDR3 DNA: TGTGCCACCAGCAGGGCTGGACTAGCGGGAGGGTTCGAGCAGTACTTC
CDR3 protein: CATSRAGLAGGFEQYF

clone size: NA
J gene: TRBJ1-1
D gene: NA
V gene: TRBV12-3/TRBV12-4
CDR3 DNA: TGTGCCAGCAGTTTCGTCAAGAGTGTCATTGAAGCTTTCTTT
CDR3 protein: CASSFVKSVIEAFF

clone size: many
J gene: TRBJ2-7
D gene: NA
V gene: TRBV7-2
CDR3 DNA: TGTGCCAGCAGCCCGACGTGGAGCACGGAGCAGTACTTC
CDR3 protein: CASSPTWSTEQYF

clone size: few
J gene: TRBJ2-7
D gene: NA
V gene: TRBV28
CDR3 DNA: TGTGCCAGCAGTTTACCCCTTGGCTCAGGGCCTTACTACGAGCAGTACTTC
CDR3 protein: CASSLPLGSGPYYEQYF

clone size: NA
J gene: TRBJ1-2
D gene: NA
V gene: TRBV12-3/TRBV12-4
CDR3 DNA: TGTGCCAGCAGTTCGACAGAGCCCTTCTATGGCTACACCTTC
CDR3 protein: CASSSTEPFYGYTF

clone size: NA
J gene: TRBJ2-2
D gene: NA
V gene: TRBV7-2
CDR3 DNA: TGTGCCAGCAGCCCCCGAGCTGGGAACACCGGGGAGCTGTTTTTT
CDR3 protein: CASSPRAGNTGELFF

clone size: many
J gene: TRBJ1-5
D gene: NA
V gene: TRBV29-1
CDR3 DNA: TGCAGCGCTGGGAGGGGTGGTAGGGAGCCCCAGCATTTT
CDR3 protein: CSAGRGGREPQHF

clone size: many
J gene: TRBJ2-5
D gene: NA
V gene: TRBV7-2
CDR3 DNA: TGTGCCAGCAGTGTTCTAGGCGCATTGGAGACCCAGTACTTC
CDR3 protein: CASSVLGALETQYF

clone size: many
J gene: TRBJ2-7
D gene: TRBD1
V gene: TRBV12-3/TRBV12-4
CDR3 DNA: TGTGCCAGCAGTCCCGACGGGACAGCCCCCTACGAGCAGTACTTC
CDR3 protein: CASSPDGTAPYEQYF

clone size: NA
J gene: TRBJ1-1
D gene: NA
V gene: TRBV7-3
CDR3 DNA: TGTGCCAGCAGCTTGGACACTCACTCTGAAACTTTCTTT
CDR3 protein: CASSLDTHSETFF

clone size: many
J gene: TRBJ2-5
D gene: NA
V gene: TRBV11-2
CDR3 DNA: TGTGCCAGCAGCTTAGGGACGGCCGGGACCCAGTACTTC
CDR3 protein: CASSLGTAGTQYF

clone size: NA
J gene: TRBJ2-7
D gene: NA
V gene: TRBV3-1
CDR3 DNA: TGTGCCAGCAGCTCCGACAGCGAGCAGTACTTC
CDR3 protein: CASSSDSEQYF

clone size: many
J gene: TRBJ1-1
D gene: NA
V gene: TRBV6-5
CDR3 DNA: TGTGCCAGCAGTTACTCGATGGCAGGGAGGACTGAAGCTTTCTTT
CDR3 protein: CASSYSMAGRTEAFF

clone size: once
J gene: TRBJ1-2
D gene: NA
V gene: TRBV9
CDR3 DNA: TGTGCCAGCAGCAGAACGGCAGACTATGGCTACACCTTC
CDR3 protein: CASSRTADYGYTF

clone size: few
J gene: TRBJ1-2
D gene: NA
V gene: TRBV4-1
CDR3 DNA: TGCGCCAGCAGCCAGCAGGATTACTATGGCTACACCTTC
CDR3 protein: CASSQQDYYGYTF

clone size: many
J gene: TRBJ1-1
D gene: NA
V gene: TRBV20-1
CDR3 DNA: TGCAGTGCTAGAGGAGGCCTCGGGAGCACTGAAGCTTTCTTT
CDR3 protein: CSARGGLGSTEAFF

clone size: NA
J gene: TRBJ2-7
D gene: TRBD1
V gene: TRBV20-1
CDR3 DNA: TGCAGTGCTCCCCAGACAGGGGAGAACTACGAGCAGTACTTC
CDR3 protein: CSAPQTGENYEQYF

clone size: many
J gene: TRBJ2-2
D gene: NA
V gene: TRBV6-1
CDR3 DNA: TGTGCCAGCACGGAGGGCCTCGGCCTGTTTTTT
CDR3 protein: CASTEGLGLFF